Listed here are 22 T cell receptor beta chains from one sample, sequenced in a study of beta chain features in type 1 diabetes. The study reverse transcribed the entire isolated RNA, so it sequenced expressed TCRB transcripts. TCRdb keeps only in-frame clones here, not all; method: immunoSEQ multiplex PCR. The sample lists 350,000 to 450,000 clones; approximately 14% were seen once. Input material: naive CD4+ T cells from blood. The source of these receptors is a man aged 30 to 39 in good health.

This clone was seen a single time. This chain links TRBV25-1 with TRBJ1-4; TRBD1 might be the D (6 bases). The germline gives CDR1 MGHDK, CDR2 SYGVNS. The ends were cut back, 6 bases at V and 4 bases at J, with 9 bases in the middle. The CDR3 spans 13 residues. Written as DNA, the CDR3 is TGTGCCAGCAGAGGGACACGTAATGAAAAACTGTTTTTT. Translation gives CASRGTRNEKLFF.

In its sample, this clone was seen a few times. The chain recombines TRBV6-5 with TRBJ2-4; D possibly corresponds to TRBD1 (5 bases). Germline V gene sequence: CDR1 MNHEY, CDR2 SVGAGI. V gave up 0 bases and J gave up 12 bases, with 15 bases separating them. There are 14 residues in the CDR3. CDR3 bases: TGTGCCAGCAGTTACTCGAGTAAGGGGTTTACTCAGTACTTC. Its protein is CASSYSSKGFTQYF.

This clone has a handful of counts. CDR3 coding DNA: TGTGCCAGCAGTAACAGGGGAAACACCATATATTTT. This encodes CASSNRGNTIYF. The chain is built from TRBV6-5 and TRBJ1-3, with a tentative D call TRBD1 (5 bases). Trimming cost V 5 bases and J 4 bases, with 6 bases left between them. The length of the CDR3 is 12 residues. Germline V gene sequence: CDR1 MNHEY, CDR2 SVGAGI.

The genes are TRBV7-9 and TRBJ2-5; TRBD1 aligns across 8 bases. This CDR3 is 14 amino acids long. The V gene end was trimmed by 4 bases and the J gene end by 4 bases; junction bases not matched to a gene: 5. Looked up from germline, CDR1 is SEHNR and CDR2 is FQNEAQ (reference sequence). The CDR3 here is CASSSGQGGETQYF. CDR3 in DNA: TGTGCCAGCAGCTCAGGACAGGGTGGAGAGACCCAGTACTTC.

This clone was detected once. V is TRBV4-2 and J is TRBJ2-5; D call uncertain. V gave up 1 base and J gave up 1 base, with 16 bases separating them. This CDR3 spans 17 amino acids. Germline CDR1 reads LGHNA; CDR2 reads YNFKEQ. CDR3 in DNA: TGTGCCAGCAGCCAAGCAATCGGGTTTGGGCCCCAAGAGACCCAGTACTTC. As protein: CASSQAIGFGPQETQYF.

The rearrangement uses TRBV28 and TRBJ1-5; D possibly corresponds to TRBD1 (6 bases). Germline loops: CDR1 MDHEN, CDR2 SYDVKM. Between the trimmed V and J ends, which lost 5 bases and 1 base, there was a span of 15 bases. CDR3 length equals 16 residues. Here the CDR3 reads CASSPQGGGSNQPQHF. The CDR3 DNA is TGTGCCAGCAGTCCACAGGGAGGTGGCAGCAATCAGCCCCAGCATTTT.

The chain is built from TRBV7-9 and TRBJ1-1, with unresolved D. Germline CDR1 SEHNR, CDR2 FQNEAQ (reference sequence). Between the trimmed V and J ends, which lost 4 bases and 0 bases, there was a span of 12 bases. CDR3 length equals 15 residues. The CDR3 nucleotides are TGTGCCAGCAGCTCCGAGCGGATCATGAACACTGAAGCTTTCTTT. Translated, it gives CASSSERIMNTEAFF.

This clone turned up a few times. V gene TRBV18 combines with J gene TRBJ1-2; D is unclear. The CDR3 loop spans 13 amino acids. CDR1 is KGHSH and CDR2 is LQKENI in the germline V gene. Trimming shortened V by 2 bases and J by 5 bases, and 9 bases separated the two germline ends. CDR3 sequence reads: CASSPGQEYGYTF. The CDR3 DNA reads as TGTGCCAGCTCACCAGGGCAGGAATATGGCTACACCTTC.

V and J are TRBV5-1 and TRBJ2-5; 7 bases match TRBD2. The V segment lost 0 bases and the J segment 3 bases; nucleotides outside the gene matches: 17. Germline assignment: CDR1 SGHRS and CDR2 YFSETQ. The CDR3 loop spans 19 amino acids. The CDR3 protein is CASSLGLAVKKRREETQYF. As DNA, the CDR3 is TGCGCCAGCAGCTTGGGACTAGCTGTGAAAAAGAGGAGAGAAGAGACCCAGTACTTC.

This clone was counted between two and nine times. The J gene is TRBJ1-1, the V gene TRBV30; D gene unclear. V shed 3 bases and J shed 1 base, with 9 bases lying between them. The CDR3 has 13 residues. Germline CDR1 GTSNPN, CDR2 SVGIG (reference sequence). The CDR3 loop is CAWRAAWNTEAFF. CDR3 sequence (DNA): TGTGCCTGGAGGGCGGCCTGGAACACTGAAGCTTTCTTT.

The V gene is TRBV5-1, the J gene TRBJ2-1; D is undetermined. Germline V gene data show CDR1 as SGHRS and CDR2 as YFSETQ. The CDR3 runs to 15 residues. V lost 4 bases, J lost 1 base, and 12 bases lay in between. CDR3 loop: CASSGERRSYNEQFF. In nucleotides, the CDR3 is TGCGCCAGCAGCGGCGAGCGTCGATCCTACAATGAGCAGTTCTTC.

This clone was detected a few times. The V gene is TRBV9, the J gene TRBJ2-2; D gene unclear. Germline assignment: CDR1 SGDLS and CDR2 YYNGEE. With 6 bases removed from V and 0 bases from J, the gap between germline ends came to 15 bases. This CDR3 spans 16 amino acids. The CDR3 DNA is TGTGCCAGCAACCGGATGGTAGCCGCGAACACCGGGGAGCTGTTTTTT. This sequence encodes CASNRMVAANTGELFF.

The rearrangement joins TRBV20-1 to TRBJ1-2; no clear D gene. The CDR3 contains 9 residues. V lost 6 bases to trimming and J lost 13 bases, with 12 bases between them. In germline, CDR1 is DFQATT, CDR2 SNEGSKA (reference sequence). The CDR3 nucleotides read TGCAGTGCCTCCCCACCGAGCACCTTC. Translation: CSASPPSTF.

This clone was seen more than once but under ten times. This CDR3 is CASSLMGGTGELFF. The CDR3 DNA reads as TGTGCCAGCAGCTTAATGGGGGGCACCGGGGAGCTGTTTTTT. The genes are TRBV5-4 and TRBJ2-2, with a tentative D call TRBD2 (6 bases). Germline loops: CDR1 SGHNT, CDR2 YYREEE (reference sequence). V was clipped by 2 bases and J by 4 bases, with 9 bases between them. The CDR3 spans 14 residues. Together with reference TRBV5-4 and TRBJ2-2, the CDR3 gives the full variable domain: ETGVTQSPTHLIKTRGQQVTLRCSSQSGHNTVSWYQQALGQGPQFIFQYYREEENGRGNFPPRFSGLQFPNYSSELNVNALELDDSALYLCASSLMGGTGELFFGEGSRLTVL.

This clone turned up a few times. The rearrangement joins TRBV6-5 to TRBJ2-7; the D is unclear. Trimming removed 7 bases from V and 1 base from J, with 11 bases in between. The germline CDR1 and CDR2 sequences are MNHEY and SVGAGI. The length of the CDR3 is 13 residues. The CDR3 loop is CASIRTQSYEQYV. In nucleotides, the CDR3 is TGTGCCAGCATCCGAACTCAATCCTACGAGCAGTACGTC.

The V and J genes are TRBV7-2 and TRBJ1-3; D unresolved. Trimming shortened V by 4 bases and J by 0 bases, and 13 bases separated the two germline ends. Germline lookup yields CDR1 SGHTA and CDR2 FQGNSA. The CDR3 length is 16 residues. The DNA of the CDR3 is TGTGCCAGCAGCTACGCGAGGTCTTTCTCTGGAAACACCATATATTTT. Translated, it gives CASSYARSFSGNTIYF.

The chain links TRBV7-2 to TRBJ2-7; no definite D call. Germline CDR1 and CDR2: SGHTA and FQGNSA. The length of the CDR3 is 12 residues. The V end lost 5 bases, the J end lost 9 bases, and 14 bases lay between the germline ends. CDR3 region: CASSPGPVGQYF. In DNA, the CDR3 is TGTGCCAGCAGCCCGGGCCCGGTGGGGCAGTACTTC.

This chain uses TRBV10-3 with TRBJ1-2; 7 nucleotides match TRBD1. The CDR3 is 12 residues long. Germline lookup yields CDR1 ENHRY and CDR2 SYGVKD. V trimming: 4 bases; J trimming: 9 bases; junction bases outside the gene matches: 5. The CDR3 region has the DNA TGTGCCATCAGTGGCGACAGGGATCGCTACACCTTC. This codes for CAISGDRDRYTF.

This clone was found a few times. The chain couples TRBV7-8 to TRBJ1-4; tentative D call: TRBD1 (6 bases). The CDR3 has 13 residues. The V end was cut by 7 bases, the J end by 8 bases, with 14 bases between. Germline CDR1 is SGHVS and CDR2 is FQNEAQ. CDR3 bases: TGTGCCAGCACCACAGGGAGGGTCGAAAAACTGTTTTTT. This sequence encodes CASTTGRVEKLFF.

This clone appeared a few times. Here the CDR3 reads CASSLAEEETQYF. DNA for the CDR3: TGCGCCAGCAGCTTGGCCGAGGAGGAGACCCAGTACTTC. This chain connects TRBV5-1 to TRBJ2-5, with D unclear. Trimming left V 0 bases short and J 5 bases short, with 8 bases between. The CDR3 runs 13 residues. Germline lookup yields CDR1 SGHRS and CDR2 YFSETQ.

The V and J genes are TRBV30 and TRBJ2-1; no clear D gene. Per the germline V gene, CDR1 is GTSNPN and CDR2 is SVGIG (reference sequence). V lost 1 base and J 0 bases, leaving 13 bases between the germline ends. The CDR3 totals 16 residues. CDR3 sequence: CAWSAFIGSSYNEQFF. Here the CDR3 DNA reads TGTGCCTGGAGTGCATTTATCGGAAGCTCCTACAATGAGCAGTTCTTC.

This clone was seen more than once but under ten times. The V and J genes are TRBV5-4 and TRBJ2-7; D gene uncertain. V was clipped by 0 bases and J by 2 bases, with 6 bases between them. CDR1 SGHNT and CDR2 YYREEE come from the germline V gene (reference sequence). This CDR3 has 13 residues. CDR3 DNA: TGTGCCAGCAGCTTGGATCTGGCCTACGAGCAGTACGTC. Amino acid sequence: CASSLDLAYEQYV.